The 20 T cell receptor beta chains below come from one sample, sequenced in a study of shared clonotypes between healthy human individuals (dated by TCRdb to about 2020). The library was made by the immunoSEQ multiplex PCR assay. TCRdb provides this immuneACCESS table in a form limited to in-frame rearrangements. Some clones are lacking; in checked studies, under half of them reflect an unresolved V gene, and why the rest are absent is not known. For this sample there are over a million clones; 75% to 80% appear just once. Of the sample, 0.6% to 0.7% falls within the top ten clones. The sample was memory CD4+ T cells from PBMCs. Interpreted using the paper, the cell subset or site label stands for: CD45RA-negative fraction. These receptors all stem from a man aged 18 to 35 in good health. Some clones in this sample may be carry-over from other donors' samples.

This rearrangement joins TRBV30 to TRBJ2-7, with 14 positions matching TRBD2. V lost 2 bases and J lost 5; bases outside the gene matches: 2. The CDR3 sequence is 14 residues long. Germline assignment: CDR1 GTSNPN and CDR2 SVGIG (reference sequence). The CDR3 is CAWSLGLAGDEQYF. CDR3 nucleotides: TGTGCCTGGAGTCTGGGACTAGCGGGAGACGAGCAGTACTTC.

The V and J genes are TRBV15 and TRBJ2-1; 10 bases fit TRBD1. The CDR3 covers 15 residues. The trim removed 5 bases at V and 5 bases at J, leaving 6 bases unmatched. Germline-derived CDR1 and CDR2 are LNHNV and YYDKDF (reference sequence). CDR3 coding DNA: TGTGCCACCAGCGGACCGGGACAGGGGAACAATGAGCAGTTCTTC. Its protein product is CATSGPGQGNNEQFF. The full variable domain, in which reference TRBV15 and TRBJ2-1 provide the parts outside the CDR3, is DAMVIQNPRYQVTQFGKPVTLSCSQTLNHNVMYWYQQKSSQAPKLLFHYYDKDFNNEADTPDNFQSRRPNTSFCFLDIRSPGLGDTAMYLCATSGPGQGNNEQFFGPGTRLTVL.

The chain employs TRBV6-1 and TRBJ2-3; D is possibly TRBD1 or TRBD2 (5 bases each). The CDR3 consists of 14 residues. The ends were cut back, 6 bases at V and 1 base at J, with 11 bases in the middle. CDR1 is MNHNS, CDR2 SASEGT, per germline. This CDR3 reads CASRKPGRTDTQYF. The CDR3, as DNA: TGTGCCAGCAGGAAACCGGGACGCACAGATACGCAGTATTTT.

As regards this clone: The sample contains more than one DNA sequence encoding this CDR3. The rearrangement links TRBV7-3 to TRBJ1-2; unclear D gene. The CDR3 loop spans 13 amino acids. Germline values: CDR1 SGHTA, CDR2 FQGTGA. Trimming left V 5 bases short and J 2 bases short, with 9 bases between. The CDR3: CASSPDRNYGYTF. The CDR3 DNA reads as TGTGCCAGCAGCCCTGATAGGAACTATGGCTACACCTTC.

Points on this clone: Other nucleotide sequences in the sample specify the same CDR3. The chain recombines TRBV6-5 with TRBJ2-7; D is unclear. This CDR3 is 13 amino acids long. Germline lookup yields CDR1 MNHEY and CDR2 SVGAGI. V lost 2 bases and J lost 1, with 6 bases in between. As DNA, the CDR3 is TGTGCCAGCAGTTACGCCGGATCCTACGAGCAGTACTTC. Translated: CASSYAGSYEQYF.

This clone was counted a single time. The chain has TRBV5-6 and TRBJ2-7, with no clear D. The CDR3 length is 15 residues. CDR1 and CDR2 (germline): SGHDT, YYEEEE. Trimming removed 4 bases at V and 0 bases at J, with 14 bases between. The CDR3 spells CASSRAKGNSYEQYF. CDR3 coding DNA: TGTGCCAGCAGCCGCGCTAAGGGAAACTCCTACGAGCAGTACTTC. Full variable domain (rest looked up from reference TRBV5-6 and TRBJ2-7): DAGVTQSPTHLIKTRGQQVTLRCSPKSGHDTVSWYQQALGQGPQFIFQYYEEEERQRGNFPDRFSGHQFPNYSSELNVNALLLGDSALYLCASSRAKGNSYEQYFGPGTRLTVT.

The J gene is TRBJ1-1, the V gene TRBV7-2; tentative D call: TRBD1 (5 bases). This CDR3 comprises 14 residues. In germline, CDR1 is SGHTA, CDR2 FQGNSA. Between the trimmed V and J ends, which lost 2 bases and 4 bases, there was a span of 11 bases. In nucleotides, the CDR3 is TGTGCCAGCAGCTTATTGGGGGGGACCACTGAAGCTTTCTTT. Translated: CASSLLGGTTEAFF.

As regards this clone: Other DNA sequences within the sample encode an identical CDR3. The chain joins TRBV11-2 to TRBJ2-7; 7 nucleotides match TRBD1. Looked up from germline, CDR1 is SGHAT and CDR2 is FQNNGV. CDR3 length: 12 residues. Trimming took 5 bases from V and 4 from J; bases not matched to a gene: 2. This CDR3 reads CASSPQGYEQYF. The CDR3 DNA follows: TGTGCCAGCAGCCCACAGGGGTACGAGCAGTACTTC.

V gene TRBV10-3 combines with J gene TRBJ2-5, with TRBD1 identical over 7 bases. The CDR3 extends over 13 amino acids. The V gene's germline CDR1 is ENHRY and CDR2 SYGVKD. Trimming cost V 10 bases and J 1 base; bases outside gene matches: 6. The CDR3: CASRQGPQETQYF. As DNA, the CDR3 is TGTGCCAGCCGACAGGGTCCCCAAGAGACCCAGTACTTC.

With respect to this clone: The sample carries other DNA sequences with the same CDR3. The chain recombines TRBV29-1 with TRBJ1-5; TRBD1 matches at 10 bases. V trimming: 5 bases; J trimming: 2 bases; junction bases outside the gene matches: 3. Germline CDR1 and CDR2: SQVTM and ANQGSEA. The CDR3 extends over 14 amino acids. The CDR3 reads CSVQGTGGNQPQHF. The CDR3 nucleotides read TGCAGCGTTCAAGGGACAGGGGGCAATCAGCCCCAGCATTTT.

Comment on this clone: Distinct nucleotide sequences in the sample also encode this CDR3. V gene TRBV5-1 combines with J gene TRBJ2-1; 9 nucleotides align to TRBD2. The CDR3 spans 13 residues. The trim removed 0 bases at V and 10 bases at J, leaving 2 bases unmatched. Germline CDR1 SGHRS, CDR2 YFSETQ. The CDR3 bases are TGCGCCAGCAGCTTGGGGCTAGCGGGAGAGCAGTTCTTC. Amino acids: CASSLGLAGEQFF.

V and J are TRBV7-9 and TRBJ2-3; 10 bases line up with TRBD2. The germline CDR1 and CDR2 sequences are SEHNR and FQNEAQ (reference sequence). The ends lost 1 base at V and 6 bases at J; junction bases unmatched: 7. This CDR3 spans 16 amino acids. CDR3 amino acids: CASSLGAGGAEDTQYF. CDR3 sequence (DNA): TGTGCCAGCAGCTTAGGAGCGGGAGGGGCGGAGGATACGCAGTATTTT.

Comments on this clone: This sample also contains other DNA sequences that code for the same CDR3. V gene TRBV7-9 combines with J gene TRBJ2-7; 9 nucleotides match TRBD1. The CDR3 spans 15 residues. V was clipped by 3 bases and J by 2 bases; unmatched bases: 5. Germline lookup yields CDR1 SEHNR and CDR2 FQNEAQ (reference sequence). CDR3 region: CASSLGTGIPYEQYF. As DNA, the CDR3 is TGTGCCAGCAGCTTGGGGACAGGGATACCCTACGAGCAGTACTTC.

The rearrangement uses TRBV7-9 and TRBJ1-4; D is unresolved. Looked up from germline, CDR1 is SEHNR and CDR2 is FQNEAQ (reference sequence). The CDR3 is 13 residues long. V was clipped by 5 bases and J by 8 bases, with 12 bases between them. The CDR3 loop reads CASSKGVGEKLFF. Written as DNA, the CDR3 is TGTGCCAGCAGCAAGGGAGTGGGAGAAAAACTGTTTTTT.

The chain carries TRBV2 and TRBJ2-6; 7 nucleotides line up with TRBD2. Germline CDR1 and CDR2: SNHLY and FYNNEI. This CDR3 is built from 17 residues. Trimming cost V 6 bases and J 2 bases; bases outside gene matches: 10. This CDR3 is CASSVFRGGAGANVLTF. CDR3 in DNA: TGTGCCAGCAGCGTCTTTCGTGGGGGGGCTGGGGCCAACGTCCTGACTTTC.

The chain couples TRBV5-8 to TRBJ2-7; D is perhaps TRBD2 (6 bases). V was shortened by 0 bases and J by 2 bases, with 12 bases between the two germline ends. The length of the CDR3 is 15 residues. The germline gives CDR1 SGHTS, CDR2 YDEGEE. CDR3 coding DNA: TGTGCCAGCAGCTTGGACGGGCTAGCGACCTACGAGCAGTACTTC. Its protein is CASSLDGLATYEQYF.

The rearrangement links TRBV7-2 to TRBJ2-1; 7 nucleotides match TRBD2. Germline CDR1 reads SGHTA; CDR2 reads FQGNSA. J was trimmed by 2 bases and V by 2 bases; bases with no gene match: 3. The CDR3 has 15 residues. The CDR3 region is CASSLRREPYNEQFF. CDR3 in DNA: TGTGCCAGCAGCTTAAGGCGGGAGCCCTACAATGAGCAGTTCTTC.

The rearrangement joins TRBV11-1 to TRBJ1-4; possible D gene TRBD1, 6 bases. Trimming took off 5 bases at V and 5 bases at J, with 12 bases between the two ends. This CDR3 is 14 amino acids long. CDR1 and CDR2 (germline): SGHAT, FQDESV (reference sequence). CDR3 in amino acids: CASSQDSTNEKLFF. DNA for the CDR3: TGTGCCAGCAGCCAGGACAGTACCAATGAAAAACTGTTTTTT.

The chain couples TRBV30 to TRBJ1-1; D gene ambiguous. CDR1 is GTSNPN, CDR2 SVGIG, per germline (reference sequence). V was shortened by 2 bases and J by 3 bases, with 10 bases between the two germline ends. The CDR3 has 13 amino acids. CDR3 loop: CAWSKPAHTEAFF. The CDR3 region has the DNA TGTGCCTGGAGTAAGCCGGCCCACACTGAAGCTTTCTTT.

This chain connects TRBV7-3 to TRBJ2-5; D remains ambiguous. CDR1 and CDR2 from the germline V gene are SGHTA and FQGTGA. V lost 1 base and J 3 bases, leaving 6 bases between the germline ends. This CDR3 is built from 13 residues. The CDR3 protein is CASSLNGEETQYF. CDR3 sequence (DNA): TGTGCCAGCAGCTTAAACGGAGAAGAGACCCAGTACTTC.